These 25 T cell receptor beta chains came from one sample sequenced in a study of cytomegalovirus exposure and HLA in healthy donors. Primers included in the PCR were 60 Vbeta and 13 Jbeta primers. Only in-frame clones appear in the TCRdb table, and some are missing; sequencing was by immunoSEQ multiplex PCR. The data show 200,000 to 250,000 clones, about 79% seen once. Sample: PBMCs. These receptor sequences come from a man between 18 and 35 years old in good health and CMV-seronegative.

The V and J genes are TRBV19 and TRBJ1-1; tentative D call: TRBD1 (6 bases). Germline V lookup: CDR1 LNHDA, CDR2 SQIVND (reference sequence). Deletions cut 8 bases from V and 3 bases from J, with 10 bases between. The CDR3 runs to 12 residues. In nucleotides, the CDR3 is TGTGCCAGTGCCCCAGGGGACACTGAAGCTTTCTTT. It codes for CASAPGDTEAFF. The full variable domain, with the rest looked up from reference TRBV19 and TRBJ1-1, is DGGITQSPKYLFRKEGQNVTLSCEQNLNHDAMYWYRQDPGQGLRLIYYSQIVNDFQKGDIAEGYSVSREKKESFPLTVTSAQKNPTAFYLCASAPGDTEAFFGQGTRLTVV.

This chain connects TRBV28 to TRBJ2-2; tentative D call: TRBD1 (6 bases). Between the trimmed V and J ends, which lost 4 bases and 2 bases, there was a span of 11 bases. The V gene's germline CDR1 is MDHEN and CDR2 SYDVKM. The CDR3 sequence is 15 residues long. The CDR3 reads CASSSYRENTGELFF. The DNA of the CDR3 is TGTGCCAGCAGTTCCTACAGGGAAAACACCGGGGAGCTGTTTTTT.

This chain links TRBV5-1 with TRBJ2-7; 8 nucleotides agree with TRBD1. The junction had 3 bases not matched to a gene; V was cut back by 4 bases and J by 6 bases. Germline V gene sequence: CDR1 SGHRS, CDR2 YFSETQ. The CDR3 runs to 12 residues. This chain's CDR3 is CASSGGTGEQYF. As DNA, the CDR3 is TGCGCCAGCAGCGGGGGGACAGGCGAGCAGTACTTC. The variable domain in full, completed from reference TRBV5-1 and TRBJ2-7, reads KAGVTQTPRYLIKTRGQQVTLSCSPISGHRSVSWYQQTPGQGLQFLFEYFSETQRNKGNFPGRFSGRQFSNSRSEMNVSTLELGDSALYLCASSGGTGEQYFGPGTRLTVT.

The chain joins TRBV28 to TRBJ2-7, with D possibly TRBD2 on 6 matching bases. V was cut by 6 bases and J by 3 bases, with 9 bases left in between. There are 12 residues in the CDR3. Germline CDR1 and CDR2: MDHEN and SYDVKM. CDR3 bases: TGTGCCAGCAGGGGACTTAACTACGAGCAGTACTTC. It is translated as CASRGLNYEQYF.

The chain couples TRBV7-2 to TRBJ2-1; 11 bases line up with TRBD2. Trimming at V came to 6 bases and at J to 3 bases, leaving 4 bases not matched to a gene. This CDR3 is 15 amino acids long. Germline V gene lookup returns CDR1 SGHTA and CDR2 FQGNSA. The CDR3 sequence: CASRLAGVRYNEQFF. The CDR3 bases are TGTGCCAGCAGACTAGCGGGAGTTCGCTACAATGAGCAGTTCTTC.

The rearrangement links TRBV2 to TRBJ2-7, with D possibly TRBD1 on 5 matching bases. The V gene's germline CDR1 is SNHLY and CDR2 FYNNEI. There are 16 residues in the CDR3. V was clipped by 4 bases and J by 0 bases, with 16 bases between them. The CDR3 region has the DNA TGTGCCAGCAGTGTTGCATCCAGGGATACCTCCTACGAGCAGTACTTC. It specifies CASSVASRDTSYEQYF.

This chain joins TRBV28 and TRBJ2-5; the D gene is possibly TRBD1 (5 bases). CDR3 size: 16 residues. Germline values: CDR1 MDHEN, CDR2 SYDVKM. The V end was cut by 3 bases, the J end by 5 bases, with 19 bases between. The CDR3 spells CASSFRQTPKGETQYF. In DNA form, the CDR3 reads TGTGCCAGCAGTTTTCGACAGACCCCGAAGGGGGAGACCCAGTACTTC.

This clone was seen only a few times. The V and J genes are TRBV13 and TRBJ2-7; a possible D gene is TRBD2 (5 bases). Germline V CDR1 and CDR2: PRHDT, FYEKMQ (reference sequence). The CDR3 consists of 13 residues. The ends were cut back, 6 bases at V and 4 bases at J, with 13 bases in the middle. The CDR3 bases are TGTGCCAGCAGTGTGGGAGAAGCTTACGAGCAGTACTTC. Protein product: CASSVGEAYEQYF.

This clone was detected a few times. The chain carries TRBV2 and TRBJ1-1; D remains ambiguous. CDR3 length: 11 amino acids. Trimming shortened V by 3 bases and J by 3 bases, and 2 bases separated the two germline ends. The V gene's germline CDR1 is SNHLY and CDR2 FYNNEI. CDR3 sequence reads: CASSDDTEAFF. The CDR3 DNA sequence: TGTGCCAGCAGTGACGACACTGAAGCTTTCTTT.

The chain is built from TRBV6-6 and TRBJ2-1, with TRBD2 matching 8 bases. Losses at the gene ends were 5 bases for V and 8 bases for J; bases not matched to a gene: 14. Germline lookup yields CDR1 MNHNY and CDR2 SVGAGI (reference sequence). The CDR3 spans 16 residues. CDR3 in DNA: TGTGCCAGCAGTCCCCGGGGGGGGCGGGATCGTCATGAGCAGTTCTTC. Amino acids: CASSPRGGRDRHEQFF.

The rearrangement joins TRBV5-1 to TRBJ1-4, with a tentative D call TRBD1 (5 bases). In germline, CDR1 is SGHRS, CDR2 YFSETQ. V dropped 4 bases and J dropped 0 bases, with 10 bases sitting between them. This CDR3 spans 15 amino acids. DNA of the CDR3: TGCGCCAGCAGCCCGACAGCCGCAACTAATGAAAAACTGTTTTTT. Amino acid sequence: CASSPTAATNEKLFF. Supplemented by reference TRBV5-1 and TRBJ1-4, the full variable domain reads KAGVTQTPRYLIKTRGQQVTLSCSPISGHRSVSWYQQTPGQGLQFLFEYFSETQRNKGNFPGRFSGRQFSNSRSEMNVSTLELGDSALYLCASSPTAATNEKLFFGSGTQLSVL.

This clone was seen a few times. The chain uses TRBV28 and TRBJ2-5; no reliable D call. In germline, CDR1 is MDHEN, CDR2 SYDVKM. This CDR3 has 12 amino acids. Trimming stripped 7 bases from V and 3 bases from J, with 9 bases between. Written as DNA, the CDR3 is TGTGCCAGCAACCCTCGAGAAGAGACCCAGTACTTC. This translates into CASNPREETQYF.

The chain has TRBV27 and TRBJ2-1; D ambiguous. Trimming took 6 bases from V and 3 from J, leaving 6 bases between them. Germline V gives CDR1 MNHEY, CDR2 SMNVEV (reference sequence). The CDR3 has 12 amino acids. The CDR3 DNA reads TGTGCCAGCAGAGCAGGCTACAATGAGCAGTTCTTC. Its protein is CASRAGYNEQFF.

A word on this clone: One end of the junction fails to match germline, which may point to a read error. Here the CDR3 DNA reads TGCGCCAACAGCCCGGACAATGCGGGGAACACCATATATTTT. It translates to CANSPDNAGNTIYF. The chain carries TRBV5-1 and TRBJ1-3; D is possibly TRBD1 (5 bases). The CDR3 runs to 14 residues. The germline CDR1 and CDR2 sequences are SGHRS and YFSETQ. Full variable domain (rest looked up from reference TRBV5-1 and TRBJ1-3): KAGVTQTPRYLIKTRGQQVTLSCSPISGHRSVSWYQQTPGQGLQFLFEYFSETQRNKGNFPGRFSGRQFSNSRSEMNVSTLELGDSALYLCANSPDNAGNTIYFGEGSWLTVV.

A few counts support this clone. The chain carries TRBV6-6 and TRBJ1-6; weak D call: TRBD1 (6 bases). CDR1 MNHNY and CDR2 SVGAGI come from the germline V gene (reference sequence). The V end was cut by 6 bases, the J end by 8 bases, with 20 bases between. The CDR3 has 16 residues. In DNA, the CDR3 is TGTGCCAGCAGGGATCAGGGGAGCGTACAGTATTCACCCCTCCACTTT. Translating it yields CASRDQGSVQYSPLHF.

The chain joins TRBV25-1 to TRBJ2-1, with 7 bases matching TRBD1. CDR3 length: 13 residues. Germline CDR1 MGHDK, CDR2 SYGVNS. V dropped 6 bases and J dropped 7; count of bases not matched to a gene: 6. In DNA, the CDR3 is TGTGCCAGCAGCCGACAGGGTGGGAATGAGCAGTTCTTC. Encoded protein: CASSRQGGNEQFF.

This sequence joins TRBV2 and TRBJ2-7, with 7 nucleotides matching TRBD2. V shed 2 bases, J shed 4 bases, and the junction held 5 bases outside the gene matches. The CDR3 is made up of 14 amino acids. Germline values: CDR1 SNHLY, CDR2 FYNNEI. This CDR3 reads CASSEPGGRYEQYF. In nucleotides, the CDR3 is TGTGCCAGCAGTGAACCGGGAGGCCGGTACGAGCAGTACTTC.

The V and J genes are TRBV9 and TRBJ1-5; perhaps TRBD1 as D (5 bases). Germline CDR1 SGDLS, CDR2 YYNGEE. Trimming pared 0 bases from V and 1 base from J, leaving 5 bases between. The CDR3 has 14 amino acids. The CDR3 region has the DNA TGTGCCAGCAGCGTAGGGACAAGCAATCAGCCCCAGCATTTT. This encodes CASSVGTSNQPQHF.

CDR3 nucleotides: TGTGCCAGCAGCTTGTACGCGAGATCTAGTAGCCAGCCCCAGCATTTT. Translated: CASSLYARSSSQPQHF. This sequence joins TRBV5-6 and TRBJ1-5; D gene ambiguous. V lost 1 base and J 7 bases, leaving 18 bases between the germline ends. This CDR3 spans 16 amino acids. Germline V gene data show CDR1 as SGHDT and CDR2 as YYEEEE.

This rearrangement joins TRBV19 to TRBJ2-5; tentatively, D is TRBD2 (7 bases). The germline gives CDR1 LNHDA, CDR2 SQIVND (reference sequence). This CDR3 has 17 amino acids. V was clipped by 1 base and J by 2 bases, with 17 bases between them. CDR3 bases: TGTGCCAGTAGTATAGGGCAGGGGCGGGGGCAACAAGAGACCCAGTACTTC. Protein product: CASSIGQGRGQQETQYF. The whole variable domain, filled in from reference TRBV19 and TRBJ2-5, reads DGGITQSPKYLFRKEGQNVTLSCEQNLNHDAMYWYRQDPGQGLRLIYYSQIVNDFQKGDIAEGYSVSREKKESFPLTVTSAQKNPTAFYLCASSIGQGRGQQETQYFGPGTRLLVL.

The rearrangement joins TRBV6-1 to TRBJ1-1, with D possibly matching TRBD1 (6 bases). Germline V gene data show CDR1 as MNHNS and CDR2 as SASEGT. The CDR3 sequence is 15 residues long. V lost 6 bases and J lost 3, with 17 bases in between. In DNA, the CDR3 is TGTGCCAGCAGCCGTACTCAGGGGAAGGACACTGAAGCTTTCTTT. This encodes CASSRTQGKDTEAFF.

The chain uses TRBV28 and TRBJ2-5; 8 bases agree with TRBD1. V lost 8 bases to trimming and J lost 2 bases; unmatched junction nucleotides: 10. The CDR3 runs 15 residues. The V gene's germline CDR1 is MDHEN and CDR2 SYDVKM. The chain's CDR3 is CASRLGQGVQETQYF. DNA for the CDR3: TGTGCCAGCCGATTAGGACAGGGTGTACAAGAGACCCAGTACTTC.

Comment on this clone: The junction departs from the called germline gene at one end, perhaps through a read error. Other DNA variants within this sample encode the same CDR3. The chain recombines TRBV6-6 with TRBJ2-7; 9 bases line up with TRBD2. Looked up from germline, CDR1 is MNHNY and CDR2 is SVGAGI (reference sequence). This CDR3 contains 15 residues. The CDR3 DNA follows: TGTGCCAGCAGTTATCCGACTAGCGGTACCTACGAGCAGTACTTT. This codes for CASSYPTSGTYEQYF.

This clone was counted a few times. The chain couples TRBV5-1 to TRBJ2-2; TRBD1 might be the D (5 bases). Trimming shortened V by 0 bases and J by 5 bases, and 14 bases separated the two germline ends. Germline assignment: CDR1 SGHRS and CDR2 YFSETQ. The CDR3 runs 16 residues. The CDR3 bases are TGCGCCAGCAGCTTGGAAGGGGTGGGCACAACCGGGGAGCTGTTTTTT. This gives the protein CASSLEGVGTTGELFF.

The chain couples TRBV19 to TRBJ2-6; a weak D match, TRBD2 (6 bases). Germline V gene lookup returns CDR1 LNHDA and CDR2 SQIVND (reference sequence). The CDR3 runs 15 residues. CDR3: CAVVAGPAGANVLTF. CDR3 in DNA: TGTGCAGTAGTGGCGGGGCCGGCTGGGGCCAACGTCCTGACTTTC.